The clone carrying this T cell receptor beta chain was detected only once. Clones were sequenced by immunoSEQ multiplex PCR, and TCRdb holds only the in-frame ones, with some missing. The sample includes around 77,000 clones, 85% to 95% of them seen just once. This specimen belongs to a study of control samples from healthy donors and cancer patients. The CDR3 loop spans 16 amino acids. The ends lost 6 bases at V and 1 base at J; junction bases unmatched: 6. Germline V lookup: CDR1 MNHEY, CDR2 SMNVEV (reference sequence). Sequencing was performed on blood. This TCR was recovered from a woman aged 60 to 75 in good health. This chain connects TRBV27 to TRBJ2-2; 9 bases are shared with TRBD2. In nucleotides, the CDR3 is TGTGCCAGCAGCGATCGACTAGCGGTGAACACCGGGGAGCTGTTTTTT. This codes for CASSDRLAVNTGELFF.